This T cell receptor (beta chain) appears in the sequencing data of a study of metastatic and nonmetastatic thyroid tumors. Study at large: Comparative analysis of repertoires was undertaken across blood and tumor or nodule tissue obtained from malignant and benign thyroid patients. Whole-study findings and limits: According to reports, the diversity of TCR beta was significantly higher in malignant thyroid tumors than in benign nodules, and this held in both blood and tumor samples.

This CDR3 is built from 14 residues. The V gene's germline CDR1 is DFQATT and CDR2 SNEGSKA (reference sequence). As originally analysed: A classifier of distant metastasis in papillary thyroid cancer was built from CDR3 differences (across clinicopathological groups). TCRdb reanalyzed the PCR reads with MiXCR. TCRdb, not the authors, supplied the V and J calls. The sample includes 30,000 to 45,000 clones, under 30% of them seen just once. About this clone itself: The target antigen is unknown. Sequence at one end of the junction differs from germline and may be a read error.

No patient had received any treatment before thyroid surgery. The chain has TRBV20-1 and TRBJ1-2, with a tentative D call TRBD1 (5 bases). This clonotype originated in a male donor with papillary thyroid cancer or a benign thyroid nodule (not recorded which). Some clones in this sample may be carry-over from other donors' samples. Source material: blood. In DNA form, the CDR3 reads TGCAGTGTTAGACCCCCGGGAGGGGATTATGGCTACACCTTC. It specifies CSVRPPGGDYGYTF.